Listed below are T cell receptor beta chains from one sample, sequenced in a study of CD8 T cells in ankylosing spondylitis. In TCRdb, the 5' RACE reads were re-called with MiXCR into one record per CDR3 protein. The sample shows 200,000 to 300,000 distinct CDR3 sequences, over 7% of them seen only once. The sequenced sample was blood, either unsorted or a sorted T cell fraction (not recorded which). The source is a female donor with ankylosing spondylitis or in good health (not recorded which). CDR3s include the opening cysteine and the closing phenylalanine or tryptophan. A D gene is named only where the DNA matches it firmly.

>TRBV27|TRBD1|TRBJ2-7
CASSRGQLPYEQYF
>TRBV29-1|TRBD1|TRBJ1-1
CSVVGGQGNTEAFF
>TRBV12-5|TRBD2|TRBJ2-1
CASGLQAGRFF
>TRBV15|.|TRBJ2-2
CATSRDKEVTGELFF
>TRBV6-5|.|TRBJ2-1
CASSYYGSSYNEQFF
>TRBV7-2|TRBD1|TRBJ2-6
CASSLYRDRGILGGANVLTF
>TRBV4-1|.|TRBJ1-1
CASSQGGYMNTEAFF
>TRBV6-5|.|TRBJ2-1
CASSYVGGNEQFF
>TRBV7-2|TRBD2|TRBJ2-7
CASSALAGGPNEQYF
>TRBV3-1|TRBD1|TRBJ1-1
CASSQERTGGNTEAFF
>TRBV7-9|.|TRBJ1-1
CASRSGEAEAFF
>TRBV7-2|.|TRBJ2-7
CASSLRRVGYEQYF
>TRBV7-3|.|TRBJ1-4
CASREETTNEKLFF
>TRBV7-2|.|TRBJ1-1
CASSLSQVTEAFF
>TRBV7-2|.|TRBJ2-1
CASSWLTYNEQFF
>TRBV11-2|.|TRBJ1-1
CASSPFSAEYTEAFF
>TRBV20-1|TRBD1|TRBJ2-1
CSAPPGQGTPFSYNEQFF
>TRBV7-8|TRBD2|TRBJ2-7
CASSLRGGRDEQYF
>TRBV7-2|.|TRBJ1-1
CASSTRGGNTEAFF